Listed here are 30 T cell receptor beta chains from one sample, sequenced in a study of cytomegalovirus exposure and HLA in healthy donors. The study ran its PCR with 60 Vbeta and 13 Jbeta primers. Measured with immunoSEQ multiplex PCR; TCRdb has only the in-frame clones, and not every one. Of about 140,000 clones in the sample, roughly 60% were seen once. Sequencing input: PBMCs. These receptors were obtained from a woman between 40 and 55 years old in good health and CMV-seronegative.

The V and J genes are TRBV6-1 and TRBJ1-6, with D possibly matching TRBD1 (5 bases). V lost 0 bases and J lost 6, with 6 bases in between. Germline V gives CDR1 MNHNS, CDR2 SASEGT. The CDR3 is 14 amino acids. CDR3: CASSEAGGNSPLHF. CDR3 nucleotide sequence: TGTGCCAGCAGTGAAGCCGGGGGTAATTCACCCCTCCACTTT.

The chain carries TRBV5-6 and TRBJ1-4; D remains ambiguous. CDR1 and CDR2 from the germline V gene are SGHDT and YYEEEE. The V end lost 2 bases, the J end lost 6 bases, and 11 bases lay between the germline ends. This CDR3 is built from 14 residues. The DNA of the CDR3 is TGTGCCAGCAGCTTAGGATTAACAGATGAAAAACTGTTTTTT. Translation: CASSLGLTDEKLFF.

The rearrangement joins TRBV29-1 to TRBJ1-2, with TRBD1 matching over 8 bases. CDR1 and CDR2 (germline): SQVTM, ANQGSEA. The junction had 15 bases not matched to a gene; V was cut back by 4 bases and J by 8 bases. The length of the CDR3 is 15 residues. CDR3 amino acids: CSVVGSSGGARGYTF. In DNA form, the CDR3 reads TGCAGCGTTGTAGGCTCTTCAGGGGGCGCGAGGGGCTACACCTTC.

The chain couples TRBV6-1 to TRBJ1-2, with D possibly being TRBD1 (5 bases). V lost 7 bases, J lost 8 bases, and 17 bases lay in between. Germline V gives CDR1 MNHNS, CDR2 SASEGT. This CDR3 region has 13 residues. CDR3 in amino acids: CASIPGPAAGYTF. Written as DNA, the CDR3 is TGTGCCAGCATCCCAGGGCCCGCCGCCGGCTACACCTTC.

This clone was observed a single time. The chain couples TRBV18 to TRBJ2-5; 11 nucleotides match TRBD2. This CDR3 spans 16 amino acids. Germline CDR1 KGHSH, CDR2 LQKENI. Trimming took 0 bases from V and 2 from J; bases not matched to a gene: 2. The DNA of the CDR3 is TGTGCCAGCTCACCACCGACTAGCGGGGCTCAAGAGACCCAGTACTTC. This codes for CASSPPTSGAQETQYF.

V usage is TRBV29-1 and J usage is TRBJ2-5; the match to TRBD1 covers 10 bases. This CDR3 comprises 12 residues. Germline CDR1 is SQVTM and CDR2 is ANQGSEA. The trim removed 7 bases at V and 4 bases at J, leaving 3 bases unmatched. CDR3 sequence reads: CSGRTGGETQYF. CDR3 DNA sequence: TGCAGCGGAAGGACAGGGGGAGAGACCCAGTACTTC. Full variable domain (remainder filled in from reference TRBV29-1 and TRBJ2-5): SAVISQKPSRDICQRGTSLTIQCQVDSQVTMMFWYRQQPGQSLTLIATANQGSEATYESGFVIDKFPISRPNLTFSTLTVSNMSPEDSSIYLCSGRTGGETQYFGPGTRLLVL.

J is TRBJ2-7 and V is TRBV18; TRBD1 matches at 10 bases. Trimming removed 4 bases from V and 3 bases from J; junction bases left unmatched: 3. The CDR3 sequence is 14 residues long. Per the germline V gene, CDR1 is KGHSH and CDR2 is LQKENI. Here the CDR3 DNA reads TGTGCCAGCTCACTCCGGACAGGGGGCTACGAGCAGTACTTC. Protein product: CASSLRTGGYEQYF.

The chain couples TRBV11-3 to TRBJ2-3; TRBD2 aligns across 8 bases. The CDR3 has 14 amino acids. Germline CDR1 and CDR2: SGHNT and YENEEA. V lost 5 bases to trimming and J lost 0 bases; unmatched junction nucleotides: 1. CDR3 region: CASSPGGSTDTQYF. The CDR3 DNA is TGTGCCAGCAGCCCGGGGGGGAGCACAGATACGCAGTATTTT.

V gene TRBV4-1 combines with J gene TRBJ2-5; no firm D call. V lost 0 bases and J 2 bases, leaving 7 bases between the germline ends. Germline V gene data show CDR1 as MGHRA and CDR2 as YSYEKL. CDR3 length equals 14 residues. The CDR3 reads CASSQEGDQETQYF. DNA for the CDR3: TGCGCCAGCAGCCAAGAAGGAGATCAAGAGACCCAGTACTTC.

This chain links TRBV6-1 with TRBJ1-2, with D possibly being TRBD1 (5 bases). Per the germline V gene, CDR1 is MNHNS and CDR2 is SASEGT. This CDR3 has 15 amino acids. Trimming left V 0 bases short and J 7 bases short, with 15 bases between. CDR3 amino acids: CASSEAPEGAAGYTF. In DNA, the CDR3 is TGTGCCAGCAGTGAAGCTCCGGAAGGGGCGGCTGGCTACACCTTC.

The chain couples TRBV2 to TRBJ1-1; 7 bases map to TRBD1. The CDR3 consists of 14 residues. The germline CDR1 and CDR2 sequences are SNHLY and FYNNEI. V was pared by 6 bases and J by 3 bases, with 7 bases of the junction left unmatched. The CDR3 here is CASSRQGADTEAFF. CDR3 nucleotides: TGTGCCAGCAGCCGACAGGGCGCGGACACTGAAGCTTTCTTT.

Only a few counts were recorded for this clone. The rearrangement links TRBV5-1 to TRBJ1-3; the D gene is possibly TRBD1 (5 bases). Between the trimmed V and J ends, which lost 2 bases and 1 base, there was a span of 7 bases. The germline V gene encodes CDR1 SGHRS and CDR2 YFSETQ. The CDR3 contains 14 residues. The CDR3 DNA sequence: TGCGCCAGCAGCTTCGCAGGGTCTGGAAACACCATATATTTT. Protein sequence: CASSFAGSGNTIYF.

This chain joins TRBV6-5 and TRBJ1-1, with a possible D match to TRBD1 (5 bases). CDR3 length: 15 amino acids. With 6 bases removed from V and 3 bases from J, the gap between germline ends came to 17 bases. Germline-derived CDR1 and CDR2 are MNHEY and SVGAGI. The CDR3 region is CASSQHRSEDTEAFF. In DNA form, the CDR3 reads TGTGCCAGCAGCCAGCACAGGTCTGAGGACACTGAAGCTTTCTTT.

Only one count was recorded for this clone. The J gene is TRBJ1-1, the V gene TRBV15; tentatively, D is TRBD1 (5 bases). This CDR3 region has 15 residues. Germline V gene data show CDR1 as LNHNV and CDR2 as YYDKDF (reference sequence). Trimming left V 0 bases short and J 0 bases short, with 8 bases between. The CDR3 sequence: CATSRDRTMNTEAFF. The CDR3 DNA follows: TGTGCCACCAGCAGAGACAGGACAATGAACACTGAAGCTTTCTTT.

In its sample, this clone was seen a few times. The gene calls are TRBV6-5 and TRBJ1-1; possible D gene TRBD1, 5 bases. Germline V gene lookup returns CDR1 MNHEY and CDR2 SVGAGI. With 8 bases removed from V and 5 bases from J, the gap between germline ends came to 18 bases. The CDR3 consists of 14 residues. The CDR3 nucleotides read TGTGCCAGCTTGGGGGGATGGGGAGAGACTGAAGCTTTCTTT. Amino acid sequence: CASLGGWGETEAFF.

The chain joins TRBV6-6 to TRBJ1-2; TRBD1 matches 10 bases. The CDR3 consists of 15 residues. Germline V gives CDR1 MNHNY, CDR2 SVGAGI (reference sequence). Trimming cost V 7 bases and J 6 bases; bases outside gene matches: 11. CDR3 amino acids: CASTHPETGGHGYTF. The CDR3 coding sequence is TGTGCCAGCACCCACCCAGAGACAGGGGGCCATGGCTACACCTTC.

J is TRBJ2-1 and V is TRBV27, with 8 bases aligning to TRBD2. J was trimmed by 4 bases and V by 4 bases; bases with no gene match: 9. The CDR3 is 16 amino acids. Germline CDR1 reads MNHEY; CDR2 reads SMNVEV (reference sequence). In nucleotides, the CDR3 is TGTGCCAGCAGTTCCTTCCCCGGGAGGGATTACAATGAGCAGTTCTTC. This gives the protein CASSSFPGRDYNEQFF.

The chain couples TRBV5-1 to TRBJ1-2; 7 nucleotides match TRBD1. The CDR3 consists of 13 residues. From germline, CDR1 is SGHRS and CDR2 YFSETQ. V lost 4 bases to trimming and J lost 5 bases; unmatched junction nucleotides: 5. Here the CDR3 DNA reads TGCGCCAGCAGCGGGGGACAGTCTTATGGCTACACCTTC. It codes for CASSGGQSYGYTF.

This clone was seen only a few times. The CDR3 sequence is CASYRGRGSGAGNTIYF. As DNA, the CDR3 is TGTGCCTCCTACAGGGGGCGCGGATCCGGTGCTGGAAACACCATATATTTT. V is TRBV10-3 and J is TRBJ1-3; TRBD1 matches 9 bases. After removal of 11 bases from V and 2 bases from J, the junction contained 16 bases not matched to a gene. This CDR3 contains 17 residues. Germline V gene data show CDR1 as ENHRY and CDR2 as SYGVKD.

This chain links TRBV6-1 with TRBJ2-3; the D gene is possibly TRBD2 (5 bases). The ends were cut back, 4 bases at V and 2 bases at J, with 13 bases in the middle. This CDR3 is 15 amino acids long. Germline V lookup: CDR1 MNHNS, CDR2 SASEGT. The DNA for the CDR3 is TGTGCCAGCAGTGCCGAGACTACCGACACAGATACGCAGTATTTT. It is translated as CASSAETTDTDTQYF.

The chain recombines TRBV2 with TRBJ1-2; 7 nucleotides match TRBD1. CDR1 and CDR2 from the germline V gene are SNHLY and FYNNEI. The V and J ends lost 6 bases and 2 bases, in that order; junction bases with no gene match: 9. This CDR3 comprises 15 residues. The DNA of the CDR3 is TGTGCCAGCAGGGCCCAGGGGGGTTGGAACTATGGCTACACCTTC. Its translation is CASRAQGGWNYGYTF.

The chain links TRBV6-1 to TRBJ1-4; TRBD1 matches 8 bases. The CDR3 is 15 residues long. With 5 bases clipped from V and 7 bases from J, the junction kept 9 bases outside the gene matches. CDR1 and CDR2 from the germline V gene are MNHNS and SASEGT. CDR3 sequence: CASSRDRGRGEKLFF. CDR3 coding DNA: TGTGCCAGCAGTCGTGACAGGGGTAGAGGTGAAAAACTGTTTTTT.

The V gene is TRBV5-1, the J gene TRBJ2-2; TRBD2 agrees at 8 bases. J was trimmed by 5 bases and V by 7 bases; bases with no gene match: 10. Germline CDR1 reads SGHRS; CDR2 reads YFSETQ. The CDR3 has 15 residues. The CDR3 sequence: CASVEGTSQTGELFF. CDR3 coding DNA: TGCGCCAGCGTGGAAGGGACTAGTCAAACCGGGGAGCTGTTTTTT.

This sequence joins TRBV19 and TRBJ1-1; TRBD1 might be the D (5 bases). CDR1 and CDR2 from the germline V gene are LNHDA and SQIVND (reference sequence). The ends were cut back, 4 bases at V and 4 bases at J, with 16 bases in the middle. This CDR3 has 15 amino acids. The DNA for the CDR3 is TGTGCCAGTAGTACCCCGACAGTCCCGGGCACTGAAGCTTTCTTT. It codes for CASSTPTVPGTEAFF.

The chain is built from TRBV30 and TRBJ2-5, with D uncertain. The CDR3 contains 13 residues. The germline CDR1 and CDR2 sequences are GTSNPN and SVGIG (reference sequence). The germline V and J ends were trimmed by 8 bases and 3 bases, with 16 bases remaining between them. The chain's CDR3 is CAIGQDRKETQYF. The CDR3 DNA reads TGTGCCATTGGCCAGGATCGAAAAGAGACCCAGTACTTC. Full variable domain (outside the CDR3, taken from reference TRBV30 and TRBJ2-5): SQTIHQWPATLVQPVGSPLSLECTVEGTSNPNLYWYRQAAGRGLQLLFYSVGIGQISSEVPQNLSASRPQDRQFILSSKKLLLSDSGFYLCAIGQDRKETQYFGPGTRLLVL.

The rearrangement uses TRBV4-2 and TRBJ1-4; D is possibly TRBD1 (5 bases). Germline-derived CDR1 and CDR2 are LGHNA and YNFKEQ. V lost 0 bases to trimming and J lost 2 bases, with 16 bases between them. This CDR3 is 18 amino acids long. The CDR3 region is CASSQDPTGGRTNEKLFF. CDR3 nucleotides: TGTGCCAGCAGCCAAGATCCCACGGGGGGTCGGACTAATGAAAAACTGTTTTTT.

The chain has TRBV4-2 and TRBJ2-7, with 7 nucleotides matching TRBD1. The length of the CDR3 is 12 residues. The V segment lost 3 bases and the J segment 6 bases; nucleotides outside the gene matches: 2. Germline-derived CDR1 and CDR2 are LGHNA and YNFKEQ. The chain's CDR3 is CASSHPGGEQYF. The CDR3 DNA follows: TGTGCCAGCAGCCACCCAGGGGGCGAGCAGTACTTC.

By share of the sample, this clone is medium-sized (0.01 to 0.1%). The CDR3 DNA sequence: TGTGCCAGCAGCTTGGCGAGGGGGTTTTTGAATGAAAAACTGTTTTTT. It yields the protein CASSLARGFLNEKLFF. V gene TRBV5-8 combines with J gene TRBJ1-4; tentatively, D is TRBD1 (6 bases). In germline, CDR1 is SGHTS, CDR2 YDEGEE. The CDR3 spans 16 residues. V lost 0 bases, J lost 5 bases, and 14 bases lay in between.

This clone was counted a few times. The chain is built from TRBV2 and TRBJ1-4; D is unresolved. This CDR3 has 14 residues. The germline CDR1 and CDR2 sequences are SNHLY and FYNNEI. With 7 bases removed from V and 2 bases from J, the gap between germline ends came to 11 bases. CDR3 loop: CASTEGFTNEKLFF. The CDR3 region has the DNA TGTGCCAGCACCGAGGGTTTTACTAATGAAAAACTGTTTTTT.

The rearrangement uses TRBV6-5 and TRBJ1-5, with unresolved D. The CDR3 is 15 residues long. The V end lost 3 bases, the J end lost 0 bases, and 9 bases lay between the germline ends. CDR1 is MNHEY and CDR2 is SVGAGI in the germline V gene. CDR3 amino acids: CASSYSGYSNQPQHF. In nucleotides, the CDR3 is TGTGCCAGCAGTTATTCGGGGTATAGCAATCAGCCCCAGCATTTT.